Listed below are T cell receptor beta chains from one sample, sequenced in a study of cytomegalovirus exposure and HLA in healthy donors. Sequencing used immunoSEQ multiplex PCR; TCRdb keeps in-frame clones, though not all of them. This table holds 110,000 or so clones, more than 90% found once. Sequencing was done on a sample of PBMCs. The receptors stem from a woman younger than 30 in good health and CMV-seronegative. Each CDR3 is given with its conserved first and last residue. D genes are given only for firm matches. Size is omitted from some rows. Given values are once, few, many or a class for expanded clones.

TRBD1 | TRBJ1-2 | TRBV30 | NA | CAWKTRRGQKYGYPF | TGTGCCTGGAAGACCAGGAGGGGGCAGAAATATGGCTACCCCTTC
TRBD1 | TRBJ1-1 | TRBV7-9 | once | CASSYSDRGIGAFF | TGTGCCAGCAGCTATTCGGACAGGGGAATAGGTGCTTTCTTT
NA | TRBJ1-2 | TRBV7-2 | NA | CASSLFGGNYGYTF | TGTGCCAGCAGCTTATTTGGAGGGAACTATGGCTACACCTTC
TRBD2 | TRBJ2-5 | TRBV11-2 | NA | CASRIAGEETQYF | TGTGCCAGCAGGATAGCGGGGGAAGAGACCCAGTACTTC
NA | TRBJ2-1 | TRBV27 | once | CASSPTGPNEQFF | TGTGCCAGCAGCCCTACTGGGCCGAATGAGCAGTTCTTC
NA | TRBJ2-7 | TRBV7-9 | NA | CASSLMTGSSYEQYF | TGTGCCAGCAGCTTAATGACAGGATCCTCCTACGAGCAGTACTTC
NA | TRBJ1-4 | TRBV5-6 | NA | CASSPRGATNEKLFF | TGTGCCAGCAGCCCTCGGGGAGCAACTAATGAAAAACTGTTTTTT
NA | TRBJ1-4 | TRBV6-1 | once | CASSTRSGGYEKLFF | TGTGCCAGCAGTACCCGATCGGGGGGTTATGAAAAACTGTTTTTT
NA | TRBJ2-4 | TRBV6-5 | NA | CASTQGVAKNIQYF | TGTGCCAGCACCCAAGGGGTAGCCAAAAACATTCAGTACTTC
TRBD1 | TRBJ2-5 | TRBV19 | NA | CASSISGTGGLQETQYF | TGTGCCAGTAGTATATCAGGTACAGGGGGCTTACAAGAGACCCAGTACTTC
TRBD1 | TRBJ2-3 | TRBV4-3 | once | CASSQAGTADTQYF | TGCGCCAGCAGCCAGGCCGGGACAGCAGATACGCAGTATTTT
NA | TRBJ2-7 | TRBV5-1 | NA | CASSATRGGAYEQYF | TGCGCCAGCAGCGCTACGAGGGGGGGAGCCTACGAGCAGTACTTC
NA | TRBJ1-4 | TRBV5-1 | NA | CASSLVPKVGSGLFF | TGCGCCAGCAGCTTGGTCCCGAAGGTCGGATCGGGACTGTTTTTT
NA | TRBJ1-4 | TRBV18 | NA | CASSDRQANEKLFF | TGTGCCAGCTCCGACCGTCAGGCTAATGAAAAACTGTTTTTT
TRBD1 | TRBJ2-1 | TRBV5-1 | NA | CASSLGTGAGPSGVF | TGCGCCAGCAGCTTGGGGACAGGGGCGGGTCCGAGTGGAGTCTTC
NA | TRBJ2-7 | TRBV6-6 | NA | CASSRGGAYEQYF | TGTGCCAGCAGTCGAGGGGGGGCCTACGAGCAGTACTTC
TRBD1 | TRBJ1-5 | TRBV27 | NA | CASRKGTANQPQHF | TGTGCCAGCAGGAAAGGGACAGCAAATCAGCCCCAGCATTTT
NA | TRBJ1-2 | TRBV7-2 | NA | CASSPPSRSNYGYTF | TGTGCCAGCAGCCCTCCTTCACGGTCTAACTATGGCTACACCTTC
NA | TRBJ1-6 | TRBV5-4 | NA | CASRTDRMGPLHF | TGTGCCAGCAGAACTGACAGAATGGGGCCCCTCCACTTT
NA | TRBJ2-1 | TRBV6-1 | NA | CASRLSTIGNEQFF | TGTGCCAGCAGGCTTTCGACAATCGGCAATGAGCAGTTCTTC
NA | TRBJ2-7 | TRBV18 | NA | CASSPGRGISYEQYF | TGTGCCAGCTCACCGGGGAGGGGGATCTCCTACGAGCAGTACTTC
NA | TRBJ1-2 | TRBV28 | NA | CASSLIQGGGGYTF | TGTGCCAGCAGTTTAATACAGGGTGGCGGTGGCTACACCTTC
NA | TRBJ2-1 | TRBV30 | NA | CAWSEGSNEQFF | TGTGCCTGGAGCGAGGGTTCCAATGAGCAGTTCTTC
NA | TRBJ1-1 | TRBV29-1 | NA | CSVDKNTEAFF | TGCAGCGTTGATAAGAACACTGAAGCTTTCTTT
TRBD1 | TRBJ2-7 | TRBV5-1 | NA | CASSSPEDRETYEQYF | TGCGCCAGCAGCTCACCCGAGGACAGGGAGACCTACGAGCAGTACTTC
TRBD1 | TRBJ1-2 | TRBV28 | NA | CASSLKSTGRNYGYTF | TGTGCCAGCAGTTTGAAATCGACAGGGCGAAACTATGGCTACACCTTC
TRBD2 | TRBJ2-3 | TRBV9 | NA | CASSSGTSGVNTQYF | TGTGCCAGCAGCTCCGGGACTAGCGGGGTTAATACGCAGTATTTT
TRBD1 | TRBJ1-5 | TRBV6-1 | NA | CASRQGGGNQPQHF | TGTGCCAGCAGGCAGGGGGGAGGCAATCAGCCCCAGCATTTT
NA | TRBJ1-1 | TRBV29-1 | NA | CSVVPSTESQAFF | TGCAGCGTCGTACCTTCGACAGAATCGCAAGCTTTCTTT
TRBD2 | TRBJ2-7 | TRBV5-4 | NA | CASSLDPAGMGESPHEQYF | TGTGCCAGCAGCTTGGATCCAGCGGGGATGGGAGAATCACCCCACGAGCAGTACTTC
TRBD1 | TRBJ1-2 | TRBV7-8 | NA | CASSFGPPGTGGIGYTF | TGTGCCAGCAGCTTCGGGCCCCCCGGGACAGGGGGGATTGGCTACACCTTC
NA | TRBJ1-2 | TRBV4-1 | NA | CASSPRLESNYGYTF | TGCGCCAGCAGCCCTAGATTGGAGTCGAACTATGGCTACACCTTC
NA | TRBJ2-3 | TRBV2 | NA | CASVGPDTQYF | TGTGCCAGCGTTGGGCCAGATACGCAGTATTTT
TRBD2 | TRBJ2-3 | TRBV11-2 | NA | CASYSSSGGDTQYF | TGTGCCAGCTATAGCTCTAGCGGGGGCGATACGCAGTATTTT
NA | TRBJ2-5 | TRBV23-1 | NA | CASSQRTPPGEETQYF | TGCGCCAGCAGTCAAAGGACACCTCCGGGGGAAGAGACCCAGTACTTC
NA | TRBJ2-2 | TRBV4-1 | NA | CASSPSPTGYTGELFF | TGCGCCAGCAGCCCCTCACCCACAGGCTACACCGGGGAGCTGTTTTTT
TRBD1 | TRBJ2-7 | TRBV19 | NA | CASSPGTGRAYEQYF | TGTGCCAGTAGTCCTGGGACAGGTAGAGCCTACGAGCAGTACTTC
NA | TRBJ2-3 | TRBV2 | NA | CARGSPSTDTQYF | TGTGCCAGGGGCAGCCCTAGCACAGATACGCAGTATTTT
TRBD1 | TRBJ2-7 | TRBV5-1 | once | CASSTGVRLYEQYF | TGCGCCAGCAGCACAGGGGTTCGACTCTACGAGCAGTACTTC
NA | TRBJ1-1 | TRBV29-1 | NA | CSVDRGGATEAFF | TGCAGCGTTGATCGGGGAGGGGCCACTGAAGCTTTCTTT
TRBD1 | TRBJ2-3 | TRBV28 | NA | CASSPGQGNTDTQYF | TGTGCCAGCAGCCCCGGACAGGGGAACACAGATACGCAGTATTTT
TRBD1 | TRBJ1-5 | TRBV7-8 | NA | CASSLVGQGARHQPQHF | TGTGCCAGCAGCTTAGTGGGACAGGGGGCGCGACATCAGCCCCAGCATTTT
TRBD1 | TRBJ1-4 | TRBV6-5 | once | CASSYSTGGGEKLFF | TGTGCCAGCAGTTACTCAACAGGGGGAGGTGAAAAACTGTTTTTT
TRBD1 | TRBJ1-1 | TRBV18 | NA | CASSVNRGRMNTEAFF | TGTGCCAGCTCAGTAAACAGGGGACGGATGAACACTGAAGCTTTCTTT
TRBD2 | TRBJ2-3 | TRBV27 | NA | CASSPGLAEQYF | TGTGCCAGCAGTCCGGGACTAGCGGAACAGTATTTT
TRBD1 | TRBJ2-1 | TRBV6-5 | NA | CASSYSTGVNEQFF | TGTGCCAGCAGTTACTCGACAGGGGTCAATGAGCAGTTCTTC
TRBD2 | TRBJ2-1 | TRBV6-4 | NA | CASSDSSGGDYNEQFF | TGTGCCAGCAGTGATTCTAGCGGGGGGGACTACAATGAGCAGTTCTTC
TRBD1 | TRBJ2-3 | TRBV5-1 | NA | CASSLRRQGKATGADTQYF | TGCGCCAGCAGCTTGCGTAGGCAGGGGAAGGCGACAGGGGCAGATACGCAGTATTTT
NA | TRBJ2-7 | TRBV5-1 | NA | CASSLDSLSYEQYF | TGCGCCAGCAGCCTGGACAGCCTCTCCTACGAGCAGTACTTC
TRBD1 | TRBJ1-5 | TRBV5-1 | NA | CASSLSPGQTNQPQHF | TGCGCCAGCAGCTTGTCCCCGGGACAGACCAATCAGCCCCAGCATTTT
TRBD1 | TRBJ1-1 | TRBV7-2 | NA | CASSPLTGYRNTEAFF | TGTGCCAGCAGCCCATTGACAGGGTACCGCAACACTGAAGCTTTCTTT
TRBD1 | TRBJ2-7 | TRBV7-9 | NA | CASSAPDRQDEQYF | TGTGCCAGCAGCGCCCCGGACAGGCAGGACGAGCAGTACTTC